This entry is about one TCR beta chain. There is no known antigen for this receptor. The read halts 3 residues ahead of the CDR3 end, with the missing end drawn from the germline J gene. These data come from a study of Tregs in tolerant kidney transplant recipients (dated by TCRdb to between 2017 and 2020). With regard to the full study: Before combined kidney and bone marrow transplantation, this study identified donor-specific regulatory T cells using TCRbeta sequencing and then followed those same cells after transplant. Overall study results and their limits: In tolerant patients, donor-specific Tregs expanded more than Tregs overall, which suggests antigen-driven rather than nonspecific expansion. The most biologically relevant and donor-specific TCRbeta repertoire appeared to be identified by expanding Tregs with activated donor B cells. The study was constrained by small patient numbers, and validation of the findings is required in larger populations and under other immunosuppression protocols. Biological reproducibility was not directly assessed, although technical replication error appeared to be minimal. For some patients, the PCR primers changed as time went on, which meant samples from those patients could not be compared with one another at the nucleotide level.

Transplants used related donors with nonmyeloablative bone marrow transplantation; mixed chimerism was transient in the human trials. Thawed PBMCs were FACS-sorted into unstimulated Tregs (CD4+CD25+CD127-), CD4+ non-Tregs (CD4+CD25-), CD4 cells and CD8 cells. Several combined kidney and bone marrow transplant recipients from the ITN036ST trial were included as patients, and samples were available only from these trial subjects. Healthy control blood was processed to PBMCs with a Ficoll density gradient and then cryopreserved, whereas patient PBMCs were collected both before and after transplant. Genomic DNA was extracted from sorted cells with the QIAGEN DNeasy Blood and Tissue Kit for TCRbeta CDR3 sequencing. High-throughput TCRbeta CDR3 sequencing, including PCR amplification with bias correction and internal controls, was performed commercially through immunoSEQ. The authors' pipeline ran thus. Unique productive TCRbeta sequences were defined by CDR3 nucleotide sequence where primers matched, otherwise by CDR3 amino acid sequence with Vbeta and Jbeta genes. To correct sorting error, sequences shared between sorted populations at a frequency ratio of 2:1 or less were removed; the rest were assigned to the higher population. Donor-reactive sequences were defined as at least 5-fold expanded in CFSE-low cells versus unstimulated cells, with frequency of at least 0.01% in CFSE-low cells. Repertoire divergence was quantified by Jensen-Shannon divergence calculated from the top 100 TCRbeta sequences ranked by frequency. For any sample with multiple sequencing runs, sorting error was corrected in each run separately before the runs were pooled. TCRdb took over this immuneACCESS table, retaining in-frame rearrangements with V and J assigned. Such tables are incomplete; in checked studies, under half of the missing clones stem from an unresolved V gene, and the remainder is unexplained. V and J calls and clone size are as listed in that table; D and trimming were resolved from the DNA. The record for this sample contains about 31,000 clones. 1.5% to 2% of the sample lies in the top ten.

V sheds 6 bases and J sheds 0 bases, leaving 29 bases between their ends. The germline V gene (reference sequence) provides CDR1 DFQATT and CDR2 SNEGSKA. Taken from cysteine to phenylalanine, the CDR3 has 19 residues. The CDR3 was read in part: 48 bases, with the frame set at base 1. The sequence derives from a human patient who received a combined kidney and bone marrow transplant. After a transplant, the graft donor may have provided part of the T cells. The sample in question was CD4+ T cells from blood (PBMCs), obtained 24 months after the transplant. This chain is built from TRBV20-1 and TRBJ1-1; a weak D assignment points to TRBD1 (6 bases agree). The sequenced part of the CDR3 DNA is TGCAGTGCCCCGGGCACTTTAACAGGGTGGGCACTTATGAACACTGAA. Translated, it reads CSAPGTLTGWALMNTE. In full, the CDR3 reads CSAPGTLTGWALMNTEAFF.